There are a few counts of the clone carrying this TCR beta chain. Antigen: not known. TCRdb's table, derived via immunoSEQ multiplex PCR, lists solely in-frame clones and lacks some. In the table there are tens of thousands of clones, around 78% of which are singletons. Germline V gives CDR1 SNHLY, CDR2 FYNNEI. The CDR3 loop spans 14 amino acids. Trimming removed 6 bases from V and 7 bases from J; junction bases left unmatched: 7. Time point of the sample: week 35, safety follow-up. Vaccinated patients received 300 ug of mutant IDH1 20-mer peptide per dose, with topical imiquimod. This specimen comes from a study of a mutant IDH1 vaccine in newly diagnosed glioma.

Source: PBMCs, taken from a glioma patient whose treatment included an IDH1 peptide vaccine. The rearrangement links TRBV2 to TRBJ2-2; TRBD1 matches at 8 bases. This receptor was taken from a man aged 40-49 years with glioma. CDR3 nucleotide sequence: TGTGCCAGCAGGGGGGACAGGCCGCGCGGGGAGCTGTTTTTT. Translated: CASRGDRPRGELFF.